The 22 T cell receptor beta chains below all came from one sample that was sequenced in a study of blood T cell repertoires in COVID-19. Libraries were prepared by immunoSEQ multiplex PCR; TCRdb keeps only in-frame clonotypes and omits some of them. The sample includes around 100,000 clones, 90% to 95% of them seen just once. Sequencing was done on a sample of peripheral blood. The receptor source for this set is a man over 45 with active COVID-19.

This chain uses TRBV6-2 or TRBV6-3 with TRBJ2-3; tentatively, D is TRBD1 (6 bases). Looked up from germline, CDR1 is MNHEY and CDR2 is SVGEGT. CDR3 length equals 17 residues. V lost 2 bases, J lost 5 bases, and 20 bases lay in between. The CDR3 sequence: CASSYPPGNIQGDTQYF. CDR3 nucleotide sequence: TGTGCCAGCAGTTACCCACCGGGGAACATACAGGGAGATACGCAGTATTTT.

The chain has TRBV7-9 and TRBJ2-5; the match to TRBD1 covers 7 bases. Germline CDR1 and CDR2: SEHNR and FQNEAQ (reference sequence). This CDR3 region has 16 residues. Trimming at V came to 2 bases and at J to 5 bases, leaving 11 bases not matched to a gene. CDR3 DNA: TGTGCCAGCAGCTTACCCCAGGGGGAGTTGTATGAGACCCAGTACTTC. Residues: CASSLPQGELYETQYF.

This rearrangement joins TRBV7-9 to TRBJ2-3, with TRBD2 matching 9 bases. CDR3 length: 15 amino acids. J gave up 0 bases and V 3 bases, and 1 base lay outside the gene matches. Germline lookup yields CDR1 SEHNR and CDR2 FQNEAQ (reference sequence). The CDR3 DNA sequence: TGTGCCAGCAGCTTGACTAGCGGAAGCACAGATACGCAGTATTTT. Translating gives CASSLTSGSTDTQYF.

This clone has only one observation. This chain connects TRBV2 to TRBJ2-3, with D uncertain. Deletions cut 7 bases from V and 0 bases from J, with 5 bases between. Germline values: CDR1 SNHLY, CDR2 FYNNEI. This CDR3 is 12 amino acids long. CDR3 sequence (DNA): TGTGCCAGCACCTCTAGCACAGATACGCAGTATTTT. Translation gives CASTSSTDTQYF.

The genes are TRBV5-1 and TRBJ1-1; D is ambiguous. V lost 0 bases and J lost 0, with 9 bases in between. Germline V gene sequence: CDR1 SGHRS, CDR2 YFSETQ. The length of the CDR3 is 15 residues. The CDR3 DNA reads as TGCGCCAGCAGCTTGGACCGAGGGATGAACACTGAAGCTTTCTTT. As protein: CASSLDRGMNTEAFF. Complete variable domain (other parts from reference TRBV5-1 and TRBJ1-1): KAGVTQTPRYLIKTRGQQVTLSCSPISGHRSVSWYQQTPGQGLQFLFEYFSETQRNKGNFPGRFSGRQFSNSRSEMNVSTLELGDSALYLCASSLDRGMNTEAFFGQGTRLTVV.

The chain recombines TRBV19 with TRBJ1-5; TRBD1 matches 12 bases. CDR1 and CDR2 (germline): LNHDA, SQIVND (reference sequence). This CDR3 has 14 residues. V was pared by 7 bases and J by 7 bases, with 5 bases of the junction left unmatched. CDR3 residues: CASTGTGGQQPQHF. The CDR3 bases are TGTGCCAGTACCGGGACAGGGGGCCAGCAGCCCCAGCATTTT.

The chain recombines TRBV5-1 with TRBJ1-4; the D gene is possibly TRBD1 (5 bases). The germline CDR1 and CDR2 sequences are SGHRS and YFSETQ. This CDR3 contains 13 residues. V was trimmed by 2 bases and J by 5 bases, leaving 7 bases between them. CDR3 amino acids: CASSFNRNEKLFF. The CDR3, as DNA: TGCGCCAGCAGCTTTAACAGGAATGAAAAACTGTTTTTT.

This clone has just one count. The CDR3 nucleotides are TGTGCCAGCAAGTCTAGCGGGATTCTCTACAATGAGCAGTTCTTC. Translation: CASKSSGILYNEQFF. The chain employs TRBV25-1 and TRBJ2-1, with 9 bases lining up with TRBD2. Germline CDR1 is MGHDK and CDR2 is SYGVNS. The CDR3 runs 15 residues. Trimming cost V 7 bases and J 3 bases; bases outside gene matches: 7. Looking up the rest from reference TRBV25-1 and TRBJ2-1 gives the full variable domain: EADIYQTPRYLVIGTGKKITLECSQTMGHDKMYWYQQDPGMELHLIHYSYGVNSTEKGDLSSESTVSRIRTEHFPLTLESARPSHTSQYLCASKSSGILYNEQFFGPGTRLTVL.

The CDR3 DNA sequence: TGTGCCAGCAGCTTCCGACTAGCGGGGTCCTACAATGAGCAGTTCTTC. Translating it yields CASSFRLAGSYNEQFF. The gene calls are TRBV11-3 and TRBJ2-1, with TRBD2 matching 11 bases. The CDR3 runs to 16 residues. CDR1 is SGHNT and CDR2 is YENEEA in the germline V gene. With V trimmed by 3 bases and J by 1 base, 2 bases remained unmatched.

The CDR3 protein is CASTLTGQQITGELFF. CDR3 in DNA: TGTGCCAGCACCCTCACCGGACAGCAGATTACCGGGGAGCTGTTTTTT. This rearrangement joins TRBV5-5 to TRBJ2-2, with TRBD1 as a possible D gene (6 bases). The V end lost 6 bases, the J end lost 5 bases, and 20 bases lay between the germline ends. The CDR3 covers 16 residues. Germline CDR1 and CDR2: SGHKS and YYEKEE (reference sequence).

This clone was counted only a few times. This rearrangement joins TRBV15 to TRBJ1-5; D possibly corresponds to TRBD1 (6 bases). Trimming removed 7 bases at V and 5 bases at J, with 12 bases between. Germline V gene data show CDR1 as LNHNV and CDR2 as YYDKDF (reference sequence). The CDR3 sequence is 13 residues long. The CDR3 protein is CATKYREDQPQHF. In nucleotides, the CDR3 is TGTGCCACCAAATACAGGGAAGATCAGCCCCAGCATTTT.

The chain is built from TRBV11-3 and TRBJ1-2, with unresolved D. Germline loops: CDR1 SGHNT, CDR2 YENEEA. The CDR3 length is 13 residues. With 4 bases removed from V and 8 bases from J, the gap between germline ends came to 14 bases. CDR3 in amino acids: CASSYGVLGGYTF. The CDR3 DNA reads as TGTGCCAGCAGCTACGGGGTTCTTGGGGGCTACACCTTC. Based on the CDR3 plus reference TRBV11-3 and TRBJ1-2, the full variable domain is EAGVVQSPRYKIIEKKQPVAFWCNPISGHNTLYWYLQNLGQGPELLIRYENEEAVDDSQLPKDRFSAERLKGVDSTLKIQPAELGDSAVYLCASSYGVLGGYTFGSGTRLTVV.

The CDR3 region is CASSLGGDSYEQYF. The DNA for the CDR3 is TGTGCCAGCAGCTTAGGCGGGGACTCCTACGAGCAGTACTTC. The gene calls are TRBV7-2 and TRBJ2-7; a weak D match, TRBD2 (6 bases). The CDR3 runs 14 residues. Trimming took 1 base from V and 0 from J, leaving 7 bases between them. The germline V gene has CDR1 SGHTA and CDR2 FQGNSA.

The chain couples TRBV6-1 to TRBJ2-1, with a possible D match to TRBD1 (6 bases). Trimming removed 3 bases at V and 9 bases at J, with 15 bases between. The CDR3 is 14 amino acids. CDR1 and CDR2 from the germline V gene are MNHNS and SASEGT. This CDR3 is CASSDGGRGVEQFF. The CDR3, as DNA: TGTGCCAGCAGTGATGGGGGCAGGGGAGTTGAGCAGTTCTTC.

V gene TRBV24-1 combines with J gene TRBJ2-1, with D possibly TRBD2 on 5 matching bases. The germline V and J ends were trimmed by 3 bases and 5 bases, with 13 bases remaining between them. Germline CDR1 KGHDR, CDR2 SFDVKD. This CDR3 spans 15 amino acids. The CDR3 loop is CATSDPTRANNEQFF. CDR3 in DNA: TGTGCCACCAGTGATCCCACTAGGGCCAACAATGAGCAGTTCTTC.

In DNA form, the CDR3 reads TGTGCCAGCAGTATCCTGGTCGGGGACGCGGGGAATGAGCAGTTCTTC. Translating gives CASSILVGDAGNEQFF. V usage is TRBV27 and J usage is TRBJ2-1, with D perhaps TRBD2 (6 bases). The CDR3 consists of 16 residues. Germline V gives CDR1 MNHEY, CDR2 SMNVEV (reference sequence). Trimming pared 5 bases from V and 7 bases from J, leaving 21 bases between.

This clone was picked up one time. This chain links TRBV9 with TRBJ2-1; D possibly corresponds to TRBD1 (6 bases). The CDR3 is made up of 16 amino acids. Trimming left V 6 bases short and J 6 bases short, with 22 bases between. Germline CDR1 SGDLS, CDR2 YYNGEE. The CDR3 spells CASTETGTPAFNEQFF. DNA of the CDR3: TGTGCCAGCACCGAGACGGGGACACCGGCCTTCAATGAGCAGTTCTTC.

The chain joins TRBV27 to TRBJ2-5; 7 bases line up with TRBD1. The CDR3 consists of 14 residues. Per germline, CDR1 MNHEY and CDR2 SMNVEV (reference sequence). The V segment lost 10 bases and the J segment 0 bases; nucleotides outside the gene matches: 8. The CDR3, as DNA: TGTGCCACGACTGACAGGGAGTACCAAGAGACCCAGTACTTC. Translation gives CATTDREYQETQYF.

This clone has more than one count but fewer than ten. The chain carries TRBV2 and TRBJ2-2, with TRBD2 matching 9 bases. Germline assignment: CDR1 SNHLY and CDR2 FYNNEI. The CDR3 spans 14 residues. V dropped 6 bases and J dropped 4; count of bases not matched to a gene: 3. The CDR3, as DNA: TGTGCCAGCAGACTAGCGGGCCCCACCGGGGAGCTGTTTTTT. Amino acids: CASRLAGPTGELFF.

The chain recombines TRBV28 with TRBJ2-3; 7 nucleotides line up with TRBD2. Per germline, CDR1 MDHEN and CDR2 SYDVKM. The CDR3 is made up of 14 amino acids. The junction had 6 bases not matched to a gene; V was cut back by 6 bases and J by 3 bases. CDR3 region: CASSPGLSTDTQYF. CDR3 nucleotides: TGTGCCAGCAGCCCGGGACTATCAACAGATACGCAGTATTTT. The full variable domain, completed using reference TRBV28 and TRBJ2-3, is DVKVTQSSRYLVKRTGEKVFLECVQDMDHENMFWYRQDPGLGLRLIYFSYDVKMKEKGDIPEGYSVSREKKERFSLILESASTNQTSMYLCASSPGLSTDTQYFGPGTRLTVL.

V and J are TRBV6-4 and TRBJ2-1, with 14 bases lining up with TRBD2. V was pared by 5 bases and J by 7 bases, with 4 bases of the junction left unmatched. CDR1 is MRHNA, CDR2 SNTAGT, per germline. The CDR3 runs 15 residues. CDR3 protein: CASSTGTSGGNEQFF. In nucleotides, the CDR3 is TGTGCCAGCAGTACAGGGACTAGCGGGGGTAATGAGCAGTTCTTC.

The chain uses TRBV6-6 and TRBJ1-5; TRBD1 matches 7 bases. CDR1 is MNHNY and CDR2 is SVGAGI in the germline V gene (reference sequence). The V segment lost 6 bases and the J segment 6 bases; nucleotides outside the gene matches: 5. This CDR3 spans 13 amino acids. As DNA, the CDR3 is TGTGCCAGCAGACGACAGGGCAGTCAGCCCCAGCATTTT. This codes for CASRRQGSQPQHF.